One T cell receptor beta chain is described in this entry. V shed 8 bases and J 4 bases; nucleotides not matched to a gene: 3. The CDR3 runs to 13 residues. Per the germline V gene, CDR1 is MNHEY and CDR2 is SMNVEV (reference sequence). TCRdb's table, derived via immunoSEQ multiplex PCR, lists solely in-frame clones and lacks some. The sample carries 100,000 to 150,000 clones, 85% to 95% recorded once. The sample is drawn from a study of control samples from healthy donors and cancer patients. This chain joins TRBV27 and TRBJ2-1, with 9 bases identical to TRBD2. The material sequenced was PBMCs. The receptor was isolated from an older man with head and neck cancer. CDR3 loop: CASGREGYNEQFF. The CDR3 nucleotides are TGTGCCAGCGGGCGGGAGGGGTACAATGAGCAGTTCTTC.